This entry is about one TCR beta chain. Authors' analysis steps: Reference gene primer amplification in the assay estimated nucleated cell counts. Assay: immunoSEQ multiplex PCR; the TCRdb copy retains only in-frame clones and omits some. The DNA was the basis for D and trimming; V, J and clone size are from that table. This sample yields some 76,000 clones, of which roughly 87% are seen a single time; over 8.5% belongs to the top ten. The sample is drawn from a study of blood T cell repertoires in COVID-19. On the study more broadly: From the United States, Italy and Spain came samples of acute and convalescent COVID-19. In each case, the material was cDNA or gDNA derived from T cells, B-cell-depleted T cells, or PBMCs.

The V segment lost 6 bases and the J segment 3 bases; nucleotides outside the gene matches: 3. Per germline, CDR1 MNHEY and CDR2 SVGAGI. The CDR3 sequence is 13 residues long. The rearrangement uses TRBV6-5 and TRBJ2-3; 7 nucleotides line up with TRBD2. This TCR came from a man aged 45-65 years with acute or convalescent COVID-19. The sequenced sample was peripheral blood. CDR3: CASSRRGTDTQYF. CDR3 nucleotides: TGTGCCAGCAGCAGGCGGGGGACAGATACGCAGTATTTT.